The 14 T cell receptor beta chains below were found in one sample sequenced in a study of neurological immune-mediated disorders. TCRdb recomputed calls from the 5' RACE reads with MiXCR, one row per CDR3 protein. Of around 49,000 distinct CDR3 sequences listed, around 13% are singletons. Time point meaning: longitudinal time-point 2. Sequenced: PBMCs. Receptor source: a male donor with HTLV-1-associated myelopathy (HAM/TSP).

This clonotype was seen many times. The V and J genes are TRBV5-6 and TRBJ1-1, with a possible D match to TRBD1 (5 bases). Germline CDR1 and CDR2: SGHDT and YYEEEE. CDR3 size: 11 residues. V was shortened by 7 bases and J by 4 bases, with 8 bases between the two germline ends. CDR3 region: CASETGTEAFF. DNA for the CDR3: TGTGCCAGCGAAACAGGCACTGAAGCTTTCTTT.

Many counts were recorded for this clonotype. This chain connects TRBV14 to TRBJ1-1, with a weak D call TRBD1 (5 bases). Germline V gene sequence: CDR1 SGHDN, CDR2 FVKESK. This CDR3 comprises 15 residues. V was pared by 1 base and J by 4 bases, with 13 bases between. In nucleotides, the CDR3 is TGTGCCAGCAGCCAAGGACGGCCGGGGGGCACTGAAGCTTTCTTT. Its protein product is CASSQGRPGGTEAFF.

The table lists this clonotype with many counts. This rearrangement joins TRBV7-9 to TRBJ2-3; D not resolved. CDR1 is SEHNR and CDR2 is FQNEAQ in the germline V gene (reference sequence). The CDR3 consists of 14 residues. The V and J ends lost 1 base and 2 bases respectively, with 7 bases between them. This CDR3 reads CASSLERATDTQYF. The CDR3 bases are TGTGCCAGCAGCTTAGAGCGCGCCACAGATACGCAGTATTTT. Full variable domain (remainder filled in from reference TRBV7-9 and TRBJ2-3): DTGVSQNPRHKITKRGQNVTFRCDPISEHNRLYWYRQTLGQGPEFLTYFQNEAQLEKSRLLSDRFSAERPKGSFSTLEIQRTEQGDSAMYLCASSLERATDTQYFGPGTRLTVL.

This clonotype was recorded many times. The CDR3 loop reads CASSSGTSPETQYF. CDR3 sequence (DNA): TGTGCCAGCAGCTCTGGGACTAGCCCAGAGACCCAGTACTTC. The genes are TRBV7-9 and TRBJ2-5; 9 nucleotides align to TRBD2. The CDR3 contains 14 residues. Germline V gene lookup returns CDR1 SEHNR and CDR2 FQNEAQ (reference sequence). V lost 4 bases to trimming and J lost 4 bases; unmatched junction nucleotides: 4.

This clonotype was seen many times. The V and J genes are TRBV11-3 and TRBJ2-3; a possible D gene is TRBD1 (6 bases). The CDR3 runs 15 residues. Germline CDR1 SGHNT, CDR2 YENEEA. The ends were cut back, 5 bases at V and 4 bases at J, with 16 bases in the middle. CDR3 bases: TGTGCCAGCAGCCCCGGGACATCTGGAGCAGATACGCAGTATTTT. It codes for CASSPGTSGADTQYF. Combining the CDR3 with reference TRBV11-3 and TRBJ2-3 gives the whole variable domain EAGVVQSPRYKIIEKKQPVAFWCNPISGHNTLYWYLQNLGQGPELLIRYENEEAVDDSQLPKDRFSAERLKGVDSTLKIQPAELGDSAVYLCASSPGTSGADTQYFGPGTRLTVL.

J is TRBJ2-3 and V is TRBV29-1; D is ambiguous. Germline loops: CDR1 SQVTM, CDR2 ANQGSEA. The CDR3 is made up of 11 amino acids. V lost 5 bases, J lost 4 bases, and 7 bases lay in between. The CDR3 sequence: CSVYWADTQYF. The CDR3 bases are TGCAGCGTTTATTGGGCAGATACGCAGTATTTT.

This clonotype was picked up many times. V is TRBV20-1 and J is TRBJ2-1; 8 nucleotides match TRBD1. The CDR3 totals 13 residues. V lost 6 bases, J lost 6 bases, and 7 bases stayed unmatched. Germline V CDR1 and CDR2: DFQATT, SNEGSKA (reference sequence). The CDR3 sequence is CSALTGVGNEQFF. In DNA form, the CDR3 reads TGCAGTGCCCTGACAGGGGTGGGCAATGAGCAGTTCTTC.

This clonotype was recorded many times. The gene calls are TRBV10-2 and TRBJ1-5; the D is unclear. The CDR3 has 13 residues. V dropped 6 bases and J dropped 4 bases, with 10 bases sitting between them. The germline gives CDR1 WSHSY, CDR2 SAAADI. The CDR3 DNA reads as TGCGCCAGCAGCCCCAGCCTAAATCAGCCCCAGCATTTT. Translation gives CASSPSLNQPQHF.

This clonotype was seen many times. J is TRBJ1-1 and V is TRBV5-8; D gene uncertain. The ends were cut back, 8 bases at V and 2 bases at J, with 13 bases in the middle. Germline V CDR1 and CDR2: SGHTS, YDEGEE. There are 13 residues in the CDR3. Written as DNA, the CDR3 is TGTGCCAGTTTTCGACCCACAAACACTGAAGCTTTCTTT. Residues: CASFRPTNTEAFF.

Ten or more counts support this clonotype. The chain is built from TRBV5-1 and TRBJ1-1, with a tentative D call TRBD1 (5 bases). The germline V and J ends were trimmed by 1 base and 1 base, with 11 bases remaining between them. There are 15 residues in the CDR3. In germline, CDR1 is SGHRS, CDR2 YFSETQ. DNA for the CDR3: TGCGCCAGCAGCTTGCTTGGGGACCCGAACACTGAAGCTTTCTTT. The encoded protein is CASSLLGDPNTEAFF.

For this clonotype: This may come from a read error, since a much larger clone is one base off. The rearrangement links TRBV29-1 to TRBJ2-3, with D unclear. CDR1 and CDR2 (germline): SQVTM, ANQGSEA. The CDR3 is 14 amino acids. The CDR3 protein is CSFEVNRFTDTQYF. CDR3 coding DNA: TGCAGCTTTGAAGTCAACAGATTCACAGATACGCAGTATTTT.

This clonotype came up many times. The V and J genes are TRBV5-8 and TRBJ1-2; TRBD1 might be the D (5 bases). Trimming cost V 0 bases and J 5 bases, with 17 bases left between them. CDR1 and CDR2 (germline): SGHTS, YDEGEE. The CDR3 runs to 16 residues. The CDR3 reads CASSLGPRGAHYGYTF. The CDR3 nucleotides are TGTGCCAGCAGCTTGGGCCCGAGAGGGGCGCATTATGGCTACACCTTC.

The genes are TRBV7-6 and TRBJ1-6; TRBD1 is a possible D gene (5 bases). The CDR3 contains 13 residues. CDR1 SGHVS and CDR2 FNYEAQ come from the germline V gene. Trimming pared 1 base from V and 10 bases from J, leaving 8 bases between. The CDR3 loop reads CASSLGQISPLHF. The CDR3 DNA reads TGTGCCAGCAGCTTAGGACAGATCTCACCCCTCCACTTT.

The table lists this clonotype with many counts. The V gene is TRBV7-9, the J gene TRBJ2-7; D gene unclear. Trimming shortened V by 7 bases and J by 0 bases, and 16 bases separated the two germline ends. In germline, CDR1 is SEHNR, CDR2 FQNEAQ (reference sequence). The CDR3 contains 15 residues. CDR3 bases: TGTGCCAGCACCCCTTCCGGTCGGGCCTCCTACGAGCAGTACTTC. Its protein product is CASTPSGRASYEQYF.